This TCR beta chain stems from a study of blood T cells in healthy people across ages. Study observations and caveats: Long-lived donors carried more naive CD4+ cells and greater diversity than aged donors.

As to this clonotype: Its antigen remains unknown.

CDR3 length: 13 residues. Germline values: CDR1 MDHEN, CDR2 SYDVKM. The V end was cut by 2 bases, the J end by 5 bases, with 8 bases between. Through a sample-barcoded 5' primer and a J-beta primer mix, a second PCR was run for roughly 6 to 11 cycles. Every cDNA was tagged by a template-switch adaptor with 12 random nucleotides. One entry per CDR3 protein results from TCRdb running MiXCR on the 5' RACE reads. The data contain 710,000 or so distinct CDR3 sequences, about 20% of them singletons. Peripheral blood from each donor was collected in a volume of approximately 10 milliliters. The chain joins TRBV28 to TRBJ2-3; no clear D gene. The sequencing sample was made of blood. The TCR was taken from a man in his 70s in good health. As DNA, the CDR3 is TGTGCCAGCAGTTTACAGGATGGAGATACGCAGTATTTT. As protein: CASSLQDGDTQYF.